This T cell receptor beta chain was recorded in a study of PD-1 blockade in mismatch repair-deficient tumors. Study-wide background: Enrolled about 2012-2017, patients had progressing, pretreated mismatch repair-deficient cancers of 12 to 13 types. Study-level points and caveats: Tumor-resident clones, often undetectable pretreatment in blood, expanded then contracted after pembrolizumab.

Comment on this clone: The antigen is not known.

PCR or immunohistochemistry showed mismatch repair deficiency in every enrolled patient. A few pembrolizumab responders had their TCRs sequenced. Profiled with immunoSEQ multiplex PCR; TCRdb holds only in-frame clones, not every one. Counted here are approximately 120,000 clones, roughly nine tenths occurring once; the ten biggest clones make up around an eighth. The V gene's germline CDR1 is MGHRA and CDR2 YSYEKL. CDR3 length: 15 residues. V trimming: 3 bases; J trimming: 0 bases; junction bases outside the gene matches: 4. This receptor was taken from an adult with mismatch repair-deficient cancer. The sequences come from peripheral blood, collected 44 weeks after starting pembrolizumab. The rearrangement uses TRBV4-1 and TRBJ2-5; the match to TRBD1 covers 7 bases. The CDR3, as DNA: TGCGCCAGCAGCCAGACAGGGAATTACCAAGAGACCCAGTACTTC. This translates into CASSQTGNYQETQYF.